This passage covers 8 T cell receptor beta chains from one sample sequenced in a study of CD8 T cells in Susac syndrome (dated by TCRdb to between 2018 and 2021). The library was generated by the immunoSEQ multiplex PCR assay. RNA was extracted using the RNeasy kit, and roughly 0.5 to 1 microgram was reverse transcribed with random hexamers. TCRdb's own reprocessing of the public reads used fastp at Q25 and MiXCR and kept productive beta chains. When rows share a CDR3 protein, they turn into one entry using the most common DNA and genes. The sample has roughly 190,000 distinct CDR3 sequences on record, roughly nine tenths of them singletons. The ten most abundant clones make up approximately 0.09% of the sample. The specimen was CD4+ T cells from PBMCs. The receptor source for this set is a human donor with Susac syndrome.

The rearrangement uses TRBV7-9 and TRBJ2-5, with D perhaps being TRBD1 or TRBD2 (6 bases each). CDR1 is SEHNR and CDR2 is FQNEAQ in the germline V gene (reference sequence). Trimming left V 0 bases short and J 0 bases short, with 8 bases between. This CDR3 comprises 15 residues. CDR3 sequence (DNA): TGTGCCAGCAGCTTAGCGGGGGGCAACCAAGAGACCCAGTACTTC. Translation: CASSLAGGNQETQYF.

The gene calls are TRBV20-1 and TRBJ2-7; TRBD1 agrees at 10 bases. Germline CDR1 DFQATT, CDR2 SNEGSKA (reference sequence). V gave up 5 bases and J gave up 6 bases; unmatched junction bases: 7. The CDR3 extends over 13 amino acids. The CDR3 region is CSAGDRGFREQYF. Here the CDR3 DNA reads TGCAGTGCTGGGGACAGGGGATTCCGCGAGCAGTACTTC.

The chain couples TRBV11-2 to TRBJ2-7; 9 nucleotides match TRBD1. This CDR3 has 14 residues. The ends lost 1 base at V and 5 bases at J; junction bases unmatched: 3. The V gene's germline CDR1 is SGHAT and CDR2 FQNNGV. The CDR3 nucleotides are TGTGCCAGCAGCTTAGGTTACAGGGGGCACGAGCAGTACTTC. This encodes CASSLGYRGHEQYF.

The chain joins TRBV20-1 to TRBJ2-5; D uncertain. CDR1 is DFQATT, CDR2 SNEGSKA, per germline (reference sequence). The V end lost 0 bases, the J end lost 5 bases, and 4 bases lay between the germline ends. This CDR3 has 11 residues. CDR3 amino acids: CSARDFETQYF. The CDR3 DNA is TGCAGTGCTAGAGATTTTGAGACCCAGTACTTC.

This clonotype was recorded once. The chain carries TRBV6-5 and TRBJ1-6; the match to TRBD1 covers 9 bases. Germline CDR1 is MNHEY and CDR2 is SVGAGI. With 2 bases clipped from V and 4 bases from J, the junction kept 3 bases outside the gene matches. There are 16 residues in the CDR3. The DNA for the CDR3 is TGTGCCAGCAGTTACGACGGGACAGGGTATAATTCACCCCTCCACTTT. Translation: CASSYDGTGYNSPLHF.

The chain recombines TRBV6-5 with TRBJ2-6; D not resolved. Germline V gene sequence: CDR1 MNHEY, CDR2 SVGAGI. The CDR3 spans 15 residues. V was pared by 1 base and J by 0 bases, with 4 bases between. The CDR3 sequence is CASSYWGSGANVLTF. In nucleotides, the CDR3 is TGTGCCAGCAGTTACTGGGGCTCTGGGGCCAACGTCCTGACTTTC.

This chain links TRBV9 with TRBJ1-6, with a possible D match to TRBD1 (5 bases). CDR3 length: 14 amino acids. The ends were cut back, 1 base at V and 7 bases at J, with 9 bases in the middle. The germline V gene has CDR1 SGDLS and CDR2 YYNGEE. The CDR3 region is CASSVRRVNSPLHF. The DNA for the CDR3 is TGTGCCAGCAGCGTACGCAGGGTGAATTCACCCCTCCACTTT.

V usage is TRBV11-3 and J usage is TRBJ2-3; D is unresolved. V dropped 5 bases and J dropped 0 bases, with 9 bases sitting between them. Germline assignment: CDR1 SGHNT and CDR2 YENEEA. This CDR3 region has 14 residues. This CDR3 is CASSATRSTDTQYF. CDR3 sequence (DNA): TGTGCCAGCAGCGCGACTCGAAGCACAGATACGCAGTATTTT.